This TCR beta chain was found in a study of blood T cell repertoires in COVID-19. As for the study in general: The samples span acute and convalescent COVID-19 from the United States, Italy and Spain. In each case, the material was cDNA or gDNA derived from T cells, B-cell-depleted T cells, or PBMCs.

In the authors' workflow: Estimated nucleated cell counts came from reference gene primer amplification. TCRdb's table, derived via immunoSEQ multiplex PCR, lists solely in-frame clones and lacks some. Clone size and V and J calls were adopted from that table, with D and trimming inferred from the DNA. The table records 55,000 to 80,000 clones, roughly 90% of them present only once. CDR1 and CDR2 from the germline V gene are MNHEY and SMNVEV (reference sequence). The CDR3 is made up of 19 amino acids. V dropped 6 bases and J dropped 2 bases, with 27 bases sitting between them. The TCR sequence derives from a human donor in a cohort sampled during active COVID-19. Input material: peripheral blood. The chain uses TRBV27 and TRBJ2-3, with D maybe TRBD2 (7 bases). This CDR3 is CASRSKGGGRGMNTDTQYF. The CDR3 DNA is TGTGCCAGCAGGAGTAAGGGGGGGGGTAGGGGGATGAACACAGATACGCAGTATTTT.